This T cell receptor (beta chain) was observed in a study of immune cell composition in non-small cell lung cancer. Study in general: Tumours were mainly lung adenocarcinoma or squamous cell carcinoma.

The CDR3 covers 14 residues. V dropped 4 bases and J dropped 7; count of bases not matched to a gene: 5. Looked up from germline, CDR1 is SGHNT and CDR2 is YYREEE (reference sequence). Note on this clone: Its matching antigen is unknown.

The study, taken as a whole, reports: Overall clonality, unlike maximal tumour-associated clone frequency, did not predict TIL reactivity.

The repertoire was sequenced with immunoSEQ multiplex PCR; TCRdb's copy has only in-frame clones and lacks some. The table includes thousands of clones, under 85% detected once. Sequenced input: lung tumor tissue. This rearrangement joins TRBV5-4 to TRBJ1-6, with TRBD1 matching 7 bases. The sequence was obtained from a human donor with non-small cell lung cancer. CDR3 nucleotide sequence: TGTGCCAGCAGCCCACAGGGGAGGAATTCACCCCTCCACTTT. Amino acids: CASSPQGRNSPLHF.